The clone carrying this TCR beta chain appeared once. The data derive from a study of blood T cell repertoires in COVID-19. Data came from immunoSEQ multiplex PCR; TCRdb stores just in-frame clones and leaves some out. The sample lists 200,000 or so clones, 86% occurring once. The CDR3 extends over 14 amino acids. Per the germline V gene, CDR1 is MNHEY and CDR2 is SVGAGI. Trimming cost V 6 bases and J 5 bases; bases outside gene matches: 6. The sample comprised PBMCs or T cells enriched from blood (not recorded which). V gene TRBV6-5 combines with J gene TRBJ2-1, with 8 nucleotides matching TRBD1. This clonotype was obtained from a woman between 35 and 50 years old with acute COVID-19. CDR3 loop: CASRPGQVNNEQFF. The CDR3 nucleotides are TGTGCCAGCAGGCCGGGACAGGTTAACAATGAGCAGTTCTTC.